The rows below give T cell receptor beta chains drawn from one sample of a study of OX40 agonist ivuxolimab in advanced cancers. Profiling relied on immunoSEQ multiplex PCR, and the TCRdb table lists in-frame clones only, not all of them. The repertoire holds about 38,000 clones, roughly 82% seen once, with approximately 21% in the top ten. The starting material was CD4+ or CD8+ T cells sorted from blood, obtained in a trial of the OX40 agonist ivuxolimab. These receptors originate from an adult with an advanced solid tumor such as melanoma, head and neck, liver or kidney cancer. Each CDR3 is given with its conserved first and last residue. The order of the fields is J gene, D gene, V gene, clone size, CDR3 protein, CDR3 DNA. D genes are given only for firm matches. A clone size is listed for some rows: how often the clone was seen (once, few, many), or a class if it is expanded.

j_gene: TRBJ1-1; d_gene: .; v_gene: TRBV18; abundance: .; CDR3aa: CASSRQSNTEAFF; CDR3nt: TGTGCCAGCTCACGACAGTCGAACACTGAAGCTTTCTTT
j_gene: TRBJ2-1; d_gene: .; v_gene: TRBV4-1; abundance: once; CDR3aa: CASSQVLGLNEQFF; CDR3nt: TGCGCCAGCAGCCAAGTGCTGGGGCTGAATGAGCAGTTCTTC
j_gene: TRBJ1-5; d_gene: .; v_gene: TRBV6-5; abundance: .; CDR3aa: CASSLTLGNQPQHF; CDR3nt: TGTGCCAGCAGTTTAACATTAGGCAATCAGCCCCAGCATTTT
j_gene: TRBJ2-5; d_gene: .; v_gene: TRBV6-6; abundance: once; CDR3aa: CASSLGGSGETQYF; CDR3nt: TGTGCCAGCAGTTTAGGGGGAAGCGGAGAGACCCAGTACTTC
j_gene: TRBJ2-2; d_gene: TRBD2; v_gene: TRBV28; abundance: few; CDR3aa: CATKNPTSGENTGELFF; CDR3nt: TGTGCCACCAAGAATCCAACTAGCGGGGAGAACACCGGGGAGCTGTTTTTT
j_gene: TRBJ1-6; d_gene: .; v_gene: TRBV5-1; abundance: .; CDR3aa: CASTPDGGNSPLHF; CDR3nt: TGCGCCAGCACCCCGGATGGGGGAAATTCACCCCTCCACTTT
j_gene: TRBJ2-3; d_gene: .; v_gene: TRBV19; abundance: once; CDR3aa: CASTSTDTQYF; CDR3nt: TGTGCCAGTACCTCCACAGATACGCAGTATTTT
j_gene: TRBJ1-6; d_gene: .; v_gene: TRBV14; abundance: .; CDR3aa: CASSRTRHGNSPLHF; CDR3nt: TGTGCCAGCAGCCGGACACGACATGGGAATTCACCCCTCCACTTT
j_gene: TRBJ2-1; d_gene: TRBD2; v_gene: TRBV5-1; abundance: .; CDR3aa: CASGWEGTISNEQFF; CDR3nt: TGCGCCAGCGGCTGGGAGGGTACTATCTCCAATGAGCAGTTCTTC
j_gene: TRBJ1-6; d_gene: .; v_gene: TRBV4-3; abundance: .; CDR3aa: CASSQDPAGNSPLHF; CDR3nt: TGCGCCAGCAGCCAAGATCCTGCAGGGAATTCACCCCTCCACTTT
j_gene: TRBJ1-3; d_gene: .; v_gene: TRBV4-1; abundance: .; CDR3aa: CASSQPSPNPEDTIYF; CDR3nt: TGCGCCAGCAGCCAGCCTAGTCCTAACCCGGAGGACACCATATATTTT
j_gene: TRBJ2-5; d_gene: TRBD1; v_gene: TRBV19; abundance: .; CDR3aa: CASSTPRRDRKETQYF; CDR3nt: TGTGCCAGTAGTACTCCACGCCGGGACAGAAAAGAGACCCAGTACTTC
j_gene: TRBJ2-5; d_gene: TRBD1; v_gene: TRBV5-1; abundance: .; CDR3aa: CASSLMGQSQETQYF; CDR3nt: TGCGCCAGCAGCTTGATGGGACAGAGTCAAGAGACCCAGTACTTC
j_gene: TRBJ2-7; d_gene: TRBD1; v_gene: TRBV29-1; abundance: .; CDR3aa: CSVRVTGGAYEQYF; CDR3nt: TGCAGCGTCAGGGTGACAGGGGGAGCCTACGAGCAGTACTTC
j_gene: TRBJ2-1; d_gene: TRBD1; v_gene: TRBV25-1; abundance: once; CDR3aa: CASSEAGQGYHEQFF; CDR3nt: TGTGCCAGCAGTGAGGCCGGACAGGGGTACCATGAGCAGTTCTTC
j_gene: TRBJ2-4; d_gene: .; v_gene: TRBV11-2; abundance: .; CDR3aa: CASSLDLGNIQYF; CDR3nt: TGTGCCAGCAGCTTAGATCTTGGGAACATTCAGTACTTC
j_gene: TRBJ2-7; d_gene: TRBD1; v_gene: TRBV25-1; abundance: few; CDR3aa: CASSDGTGNIYEQYF; CDR3nt: TGTGCCAGCAGTGACGGGACAGGGAATATCTACGAGCAGTACTTC
j_gene: TRBJ1-1; d_gene: .; v_gene: TRBV19; abundance: .; CDR3aa: CASSQTGITEAFF; CDR3nt: TGTGCCAGTAGCCAGACAGGAATAACTGAAGCTTTCTTT
j_gene: TRBJ2-7; d_gene: TRBD2; v_gene: TRBV6-6; abundance: .; CDR3aa: CASRPTSAYPYEQYF; CDR3nt: TGTGCCAGCAGACCTACTAGCGCTTACCCCTACGAGCAGTACTTC
j_gene: TRBJ2-1; d_gene: .; v_gene: TRBV19; abundance: .; CDR3aa: CASSIGLRHGEQFF; CDR3nt: TGTGCCAGTAGTATAGGCCTGAGACACGGTGAGCAGTTCTTC
j_gene: TRBJ1-4; d_gene: .; v_gene: TRBV28; abundance: .; CDR3aa: CASRARREPNEKLFF; CDR3nt: TGTGCCAGCAGAGCTCGGCGGGAACCCAATGAAAAACTGTTTTTT
j_gene: TRBJ2-7; d_gene: TRBD1; v_gene: TRBV28; abundance: once; CDR3aa: CASSLRSGTGSVEQYF; CDR3nt: TGTGCCAGCAGTTTACGCTCCGGGACAGGGAGCGTCGAGCAGTACTTC
j_gene: TRBJ2-5; d_gene: .; v_gene: TRBV4-2; abundance: .; CDR3aa: CASSQQGSGEETQYF; CDR3nt: TGTGCCAGCAGCCAACAGGGGAGTGGCGAAGAGACCCAGTACTTC
j_gene: TRBJ2-6; d_gene: TRBD1; v_gene: TRBV5-1; abundance: few; CDR3aa: CASSSNPGTGFSGANVLTF; CDR3nt: TGCGCCAGCAGCTCTAATCCCGGGACAGGGTTCTCTGGGGCCAACGTCCTGACTTTC
j_gene: TRBJ2-1; d_gene: TRBD2; v_gene: TRBV7-2; abundance: .; CDR3aa: CASSFPGGINEQFF; CDR3nt: TGTGCCAGCAGCTTTCCGGGAGGGATAAATGAGCAGTTCTTC
j_gene: TRBJ2-2; d_gene: TRBD1; v_gene: TRBV5-6; abundance: medium-sized; CDR3aa: CASRRQGAVTGELFF; CDR3nt: TGTGCCAGCAGGCGACAGGGGGCGGTCACCGGGGAGCTGTTTTTT
j_gene: TRBJ1-6; d_gene: TRBD1; v_gene: TRBV9; abundance: .; CDR3aa: CASSAKDRPTNSPLHF; CDR3nt: TGTGCCAGCAGCGCCAAGGACAGGCCAACGAATTCACCCCTCCACTTT
j_gene: TRBJ1-2; d_gene: .; v_gene: TRBV6-6; abundance: .; CDR3aa: CASSYSSYGYTF; CDR3nt: TGTGCCAGCAGTTACAGCAGCTATGGCTACACCTTC